Sequencing of this TCR beta chain was carried out in a study of human T cells and chemical hapten exposure. Study-level findings and limits: No change in TCRs above 1 in 1000 frequency was produced by DPC sensitization. Correlating positively with patch test score were the PT1 expanded TCR counts.

Stated time point: pre-sensitization, week 0. Noted treatment: therapeutic diphenylcyclopropenone sensitization with weekly scalp DPC. This clonotype has more than one count but fewer than ten. As yet, its antigen is unknown. CDR3 length: 14 residues. Deletions cut 6 bases from V and 5 bases from J, with 16 bases between. Germline CDR1 is SEHNR and CDR2 is FQNEAQ (reference sequence). Separate cDNA molecules received unique molecular identifiers, which the library attached to them. TCRdb processed the RACE reads anew with MiXCR; each CDR3 protein has one entry. The sample contains 280,000 or so distinct CDR3 sequences, over 7.5% of which appear only once.

The rearrangement joins TRBV7-9 to TRBJ1-1, with a tentative D call TRBD1 (6 bases). Sample: whole blood, taken in connection with sensitization to the hapten diphenylcyclopropenone (DPC). The TCR comes from a man younger than 35 with alopecia areata. Some clones in this sample may be carry-over from other donors' samples. The CDR3 sequence: CASSYTRGGTEAFF. CDR3 DNA sequence: TGTGCCAGCAGTTATACCAGGGGTGGAACTGAAGCTTTCTTT.